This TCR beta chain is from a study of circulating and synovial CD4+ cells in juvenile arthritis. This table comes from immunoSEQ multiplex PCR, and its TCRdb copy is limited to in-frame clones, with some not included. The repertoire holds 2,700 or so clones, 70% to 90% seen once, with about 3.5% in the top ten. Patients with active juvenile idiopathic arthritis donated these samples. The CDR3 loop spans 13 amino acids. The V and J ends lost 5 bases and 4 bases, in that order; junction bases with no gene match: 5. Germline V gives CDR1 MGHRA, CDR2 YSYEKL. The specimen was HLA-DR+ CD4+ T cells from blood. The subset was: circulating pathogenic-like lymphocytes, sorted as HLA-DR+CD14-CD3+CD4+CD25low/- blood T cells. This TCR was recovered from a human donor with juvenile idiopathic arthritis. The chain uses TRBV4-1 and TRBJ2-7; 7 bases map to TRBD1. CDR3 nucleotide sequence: TGCGCCAGCAGCTTCAAGACAGGGTACGAGCAGTACTTC. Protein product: CASSFKTGYEQYF.